A selection of T cell receptor beta chains follows, all from one sample in a study of cytomegalovirus exposure and HLA in healthy donors. Profiling relied on immunoSEQ multiplex PCR, and the TCRdb table lists in-frame clones only, not all of them. The sample has about 120,000 clones; over 75% are singletons. The sample comprised PBMCs. Receptors originate from a man in his forties in good health and CMV-seronegative. The conserved cysteine and the conserved F or W are not part of the CDR3 here. Each record gives: clone size, V gene, CDR3 protein. Rows may omit the clone size; those that give it use once, few, many or a size class.

clone_size: -
v_call: TRBV4-2
cdr3_aa: ASSQNPGLADTGELF

clone_size: -
v_call: TRBV7-9
cdr3_aa: ASSSLGGTDTQY

clone_size: -
v_call: TRBV10-3
cdr3_aa: ATSTGDQETQY

clone_size: once
v_call: TRBV5-4
cdr3_aa: ASSQLAGGETQY

clone_size: once
v_call: TRBV27
cdr3_aa: ASSSGTGRFYEQY

clone_size: -
v_call: TRBV9
cdr3_aa: ASSPRQGAPYGYT

clone_size: -
v_call: TRBV10-2
cdr3_aa: ASSESARRTNYGYT

clone_size: -
v_call: TRBV7-2
cdr3_aa: ASSLAGAASYNEQF

clone_size: -
v_call: TRBV7-9
cdr3_aa: ASSPPGLASTDTQY

clone_size: -
v_call: TRBV5-8
cdr3_aa: ASSFTAVGEKLF

clone_size: few
v_call: TRBV30
cdr3_aa: AWGLAGSGNGYT

clone_size: -
v_call: TRBV2
cdr3_aa: ASKRQTGVNEKLF

clone_size: few
v_call: TRBV10-3
cdr3_aa: AISELQGNTEAF

clone_size: -
v_call: TRBV7-2
cdr3_aa: ASQRDRTNTGELF

clone_size: few
v_call: TRBV4-3
cdr3_aa: ASSQVDRASGEAF

clone_size: once
v_call: TRBV27
cdr3_aa: ASSFKGHGVGTTEAF

clone_size: -
v_call: TRBV18
cdr3_aa: ASSPVSSSYNEQF

clone_size: -
v_call: TRBV9
cdr3_aa: ASSTSGPYEQY

clone_size: -
v_call: TRBV5-3
cdr3_aa: ARSLRGQPTYEQY

clone_size: once
v_call: TRBV5-1
cdr3_aa: ASSFRAGGNTGELF

clone_size: -
v_call: TRBV7-9
cdr3_aa: ASSPPYTTDTQY

clone_size: -
v_call: TRBV7-9
cdr3_aa: ASSLVGRGNTGELF

clone_size: -
v_call: TRBV29-1
cdr3_aa: SVVSDSRNTIY

clone_size: -
v_call: TRBV7-9
cdr3_aa: SSSPYSNTGELF

clone_size: once
v_call: TRBV28
cdr3_aa: ASRQGGSGELF

clone_size: few
v_call: TRBV30
cdr3_aa: AWSVGGEVKTQY

clone_size: -
v_call: TRBV19
cdr3_aa: ASSEDRGNQPQH

clone_size: -
v_call: TRBV11-2
cdr3_aa: ASSLTDSYEQY

clone_size: -
v_call: TRBV7-2
cdr3_aa: ASSLGQGWAEQY